What follows are 25 T cell receptor beta chains derived from one specimen sequenced in a study of blood T cell repertoires in COVID-19. The protocol was immunoSEQ multiplex PCR, while the TCRdb copy is restricted to in-frame clones and leaves out a portion. Among approximately 68,000 clones listed, approximately 87% were seen once. Sequenced sample: peripheral blood. The origin of the receptors is a man aged 50 or older with active COVID-19.

The rearrangement uses TRBV19 and TRBJ1-1; D is uncertain. The length of the CDR3 is 15 residues. The V end was cut by 3 bases, the J end by 5 bases, with 16 bases between. From germline, CDR1 is LNHDA and CDR2 SQIVND (reference sequence). This chain's CDR3 is CASSILGAQGTEAFF. The CDR3 nucleotides are TGTGCCAGTAGTATTTTGGGAGCTCAAGGTACTGAAGCTTTCTTT.

The chain combines TRBV4-1 with TRBJ2-5; TRBD2 matches 10 bases. With V trimmed by 2 bases and J by 4 bases, 7 bases remained unmatched. CDR1 MGHRA and CDR2 YSYEKL come from the germline V gene. CDR3 size: 16 residues. DNA of the CDR3: TGCGCCAGCAGCCAAACGAGCGGGGGGGCCGGAGAGACCCAGTACTTC. This encodes CASSQTSGGAGETQYF.

The V and J genes are TRBV27 and TRBJ2-1; 8 bases map to TRBD1. Germline CDR1 and CDR2: MNHEY and SMNVEV (reference sequence). The V gene end was trimmed by 2 bases and the J gene end by 4 bases; junction bases not matched to a gene: 13. The CDR3 has 18 residues. Here the CDR3 DNA reads TGTGCCAGCAGTTTACCCCTATCCCGGGACAGGCCTTACAATGAGCAGTTCTTC. Translating gives CASSLPLSRDRPYNEQFF.

This chain uses TRBV5-6 with TRBJ1-5, with 7 bases aligning to TRBD1. This CDR3 spans 16 amino acids. From germline, CDR1 is SGHDT and CDR2 YYEEEE. With 2 bases clipped from V and 0 bases from J, the junction kept 5 bases outside the gene matches. CDR3 DNA sequence: TGTGCCAGCAGCTTAAACAGGGGTGGTAGCAATCAGCCCCAGCATTTT. It specifies CASSLNRGGSNQPQHF.

J is TRBJ1-1 and V is TRBV6-2 or TRBV6-3; 8 bases are a match to TRBD1. Per the germline V gene, CDR1 is MNHEY and CDR2 is SVGEGT. Losses at the gene ends were 2 bases for V and 7 bases for J; bases not matched to a gene: 21. The CDR3 length is 19 residues. This CDR3 is CASSYPGGRTGTPSGEAFF. Written as DNA, the CDR3 is TGTGCCAGCAGTTACCCCGGTGGTAGGACAGGGACCCCCTCGGGTGAAGCTTTCTTT.

The chain is built from TRBV25-1 and TRBJ2-1, with 7 positions matching TRBD1. CDR1 is MGHDK and CDR2 is SYGVNS in the germline V gene. The CDR3 runs to 14 residues. With 4 bases clipped from V and 7 bases from J, the junction kept 7 bases outside the gene matches. The CDR3 DNA follows: TGTGCCAGCAGTGTGGTGAGGGGGCAAAATGAGCAGTTCTTC. Amino acid sequence: CASSVVRGQNEQFF. The complete variable domain, with remaining parts taken from reference TRBV25-1 and TRBJ2-1, reads EADIYQTPRYLVIGTGKKITLECSQTMGHDKMYWYQQDPGMELHLIHYSYGVNSTEKGDLSSESTVSRIRTEHFPLTLESARPSHTSQYLCASSVVRGQNEQFFGPGTRLTVL.

Concerning this clone itself: The junction departs from germline at one end; a sequencing error may be responsible. The identical CDR3 is also encoded by other nucleotide sequences in the sample. The gene calls are TRBV5-1 and TRBJ1-6; TRBD1 might be the D (6 bases). The CDR3 sequence is 13 residues long. CDR1 is SGHRS and CDR2 is YFSETQ in the germline V gene. CDR3 bases: TGCGCCAGCAGAGGACAGCTTGATTCACCCCTCCATTTT. This codes for CASRGQLDSPLHF.

The chain couples TRBV27 to TRBJ2-7; D possibly corresponds to TRBD2 (5 bases). Germline V gene sequence: CDR1 MNHEY, CDR2 SMNVEV (reference sequence). Trimming took 3 bases from V and 0 from J, leaving 9 bases between them. The CDR3 totals 14 residues. In DNA form, the CDR3 reads TGTGCCAGCAGTTTTCGGGGAAGCTCCTACGAGCAGTACTTC. This translates into CASSFRGSSYEQYF.

The chain carries TRBV7-2 and TRBJ2-2; 7 bases are a match to TRBD2. The CDR3 runs to 14 residues. Trimming cost V 4 bases and J 7 bases; bases outside gene matches: 6. Germline CDR1 is SGHTA and CDR2 is FQGNSA. The CDR3 spells CASSSPGGVGELFF. CDR3 DNA: TGTGCCAGCAGCTCGCCTGGGGGGGTCGGGGAGCTGTTTTTT.

The genes are TRBV14 and TRBJ2-7; the D gene is possibly TRBD1 (7 bases). Deletions cut 1 base from V and 3 bases from J, with 13 bases between. This CDR3 is 15 amino acids long. Germline loops: CDR1 SGHDN, CDR2 FVKESK. CDR3 sequence (DNA): TGTGCCAGCAGCCAAGGACCAGGGGGGTACTACGAGCAGTACTTC. This translates into CASSQGPGGYYEQYF.

The chain joins TRBV5-1 to TRBJ2-2, with 10 bases matching TRBD2. V shed 4 bases and J 5 bases; nucleotides not matched to a gene: 8. Looked up from germline, CDR1 is SGHRS and CDR2 is YFSETQ. The CDR3 length is 16 residues. DNA of the CDR3: TGCGCCAGCAGCCCCGACCCTAGCGGGAGAACCGGGGAGCTGTTTTTT. Residues: CASSPDPSGRTGELFF.

The V gene is TRBV11-3, the J gene TRBJ2-7; possible D gene TRBD2, 6 bases. Germline CDR1 is SGHNT and CDR2 is YENEEA. The CDR3 covers 13 residues. Trimming shortened V by 5 bases and J by 9 bases, and 17 bases separated the two germline ends. CDR3 coding DNA: TGTGCCAGCAGCACTAGGGCGGGGACCCCGCAGTACTTC. Its protein is CASSTRAGTPQYF.

The chain uses TRBV27 and TRBJ2-1; 9 bases line up with TRBD2. This CDR3 has 15 amino acids. Trimming at V came to 7 bases and at J to 8 bases, leaving 12 bases not matched to a gene. From germline, CDR1 is MNHEY and CDR2 SMNVEV (reference sequence). The CDR3 spells CASTSGAGGRHEQFF. CDR3 DNA: TGTGCCAGCACCTCTGGGGCGGGGGGGCGTCATGAGCAGTTCTTC.

The rearrangement links TRBV2 to TRBJ2-1, with 7 nucleotides matching TRBD2. The CDR3 covers 13 residues. From germline, CDR1 is SNHLY and CDR2 FYNNEI. J lost 8 bases, V lost 8 bases, and 9 bases had no gene match. The CDR3 is CASWGGGMDEQFF. CDR3 in DNA: TGTGCCAGCTGGGGGGGAGGGATGGATGAGCAGTTCTTC. Combining the CDR3 with reference TRBV2 and TRBJ2-1 gives the whole variable domain EPEVTQTPSHQVTQMGQEVILRCVPISNHLYFYWYRQILGQKVEFLVSFYNNEISEKSEIFDDQFSVERPDGSNFTLKIRSTKLEDSAMYFCASWGGGMDEQFFGPGTRLTVL.

Here the CDR3 reads CASSRQGIGEAFF. CDR3 bases: TGTGCCAGCAGCCGACAGGGAATAGGTGAAGCTTTCTTT. The V and J genes are TRBV12-3 or TRBV12-4 and TRBJ1-1, with 7 bases identical to TRBD1. This CDR3 is built from 13 residues. J was trimmed by 7 bases and V by 6 bases; bases with no gene match: 8.

This chain connects TRBV27 to TRBJ2-1; TRBD1 aligns across 11 bases. Germline CDR1 is MNHEY and CDR2 is SMNVEV (reference sequence). V lost 2 bases and J lost 9; bases outside the gene matches: 9. This CDR3 has 16 amino acids. As DNA, the CDR3 is TGTGCCAGCAGTTTAGTGGGACAGGGGGTTTTTCCTGAGCAGTTCTTC. Translating gives CASSLVGQGVFPEQFF.

This chain uses TRBV15 with TRBJ2-3, with 8 bases aligning to TRBD1. Germline V CDR1 and CDR2: LNHNV, YYDKDF (reference sequence). The ends lost 0 bases at V and 2 bases at J; junction bases unmatched: 4. CDR3 size: 16 residues. CDR3 sequence reads: CATSREYRGNTDTQYF. CDR3 DNA sequence: TGTGCCACCAGCAGAGAATACAGGGGGAACACAGATACGCAGTATTTT.

J is TRBJ2-7 and V is TRBV7-2; 8 bases are a match to TRBD1. The length of the CDR3 is 15 residues. J was trimmed by 4 bases and V by 5 bases; bases with no gene match: 10. Germline CDR1 is SGHTA and CDR2 is FQGNSA. CDR3 sequence (DNA): TGTGCCAGCAGCCCCCCGGGCAGGGGGCGGTACGAGCAGTACTTC. It specifies CASSPPGRGRYEQYF.

The genes are TRBV7-8 and TRBJ2-2, with 10 bases matching TRBD1. Germline CDR1 is SGHVS and CDR2 is FQNEAQ. CDR3 length equals 16 residues. The J segment lost 6 bases and the V segment lost 6 bases, leaving 10 bases of the junction unmatched. CDR3 nucleotides: TGTGCCAGCAGGCCTCCGGGACAGGGGTGGGCCGGGGAGCTGTTTTTT. Protein: CASRPPGQGWAGELFF.

The rearrangement links TRBV24-1 to TRBJ2-3, with TRBD2 matching 15 bases. The CDR3 runs 18 residues. Germline trimming cut 1 base from V and 5 bases from J; bases unmatched to any gene: 6. Germline V gene sequence: CDR1 KGHDR, CDR2 SFDVKD. The DNA of the CDR3 is TGTGCCACCAGTGATTTACCGGGACTAGCGGGAGGTATAGATACGCAGTATTTT. Its protein product is CATSDLPGLAGGIDTQYF.

The rearrangement joins TRBV28 to TRBJ2-3, with 11 positions matching TRBD2. CDR3 length equals 16 residues. J gave up 2 bases and V 6 bases, and 7 bases lay outside the gene matches. From germline, CDR1 is MDHEN and CDR2 SYDVKM. The CDR3 nucleotides are TGTGCCAGCAGCCGCGGGACTAGCGGATACACAGATACGCAGTATTTT. Its protein is CASSRGTSGYTDTQYF.

This clone showed up just a few times. The chain uses TRBV7-2 and TRBJ2-5, with D maybe TRBD2 (6 bases). This CDR3 contains 14 residues. CDR1 and CDR2 from the germline V gene are SGHTA and FQGNSA. The V end lost 4 bases, the J end lost 4 bases, and 13 bases lay between the germline ends. CDR3 loop: CASSSGGSGETQYF. The CDR3 DNA reads TGTGCCAGCAGCTCCGGGGGTTCAGGAGAGACCCAGTACTTC.

V is TRBV5-4 and J is TRBJ2-1, with TRBD2 identical over 9 bases. Germline CDR1 and CDR2: SGHNT and YYREEE (reference sequence). V shed 7 bases, J shed 0 bases, and the junction held 8 bases outside the gene matches. The CDR3 consists of 16 residues. CDR3 nucleotide sequence: TGTGCCAGCGGGGCGGGAGGGCAGAGCTCCTACAATGAGCAGTTCTTC. Translating it yields CASGAGGQSSYNEQFF.

This clone has just a few counts. This sample includes further DNA sequences coding for the same CDR3. CDR3 coding DNA: TGTGCCAGCAGCGGTACAGGGAACTACGAGCAGTACTTC. Translating it yields CASSGTGNYEQYF. The chain links TRBV9 to TRBJ2-7, with a tentative D call TRBD1 (6 bases). The CDR3 is 13 residues long. CDR1 SGDLS and CDR2 YYNGEE come from the germline V gene. Trimming pared 3 bases from V and 3 bases from J, leaving 10 bases between. Combining the CDR3 with reference TRBV9 and TRBJ2-7 gives the whole variable domain DSGVTQTPKHLITATGQRVTLRCSPRSGDLSVYWYQQSLDQGLQFLIQYYNGEERAKGNILERFSAQQFPDLHSELNLSSLELGDSALYFCASSGTGNYEQYFGPGTRLTVT.

This chain uses TRBV11-1 with TRBJ2-3, with D maybe TRBD1 (5 bases). Germline assignment: CDR1 SGHAT and CDR2 FQDESV (reference sequence). The CDR3 has 14 amino acids. The ends were cut back, 6 bases at V and 4 bases at J, with 14 bases in the middle. The CDR3 DNA sequence: TGTGCCAGCAGTCAATCAAGGGGATCAGATACGCAGTATTTT. Translating it yields CASSQSRGSDTQYF.